Reported below is one T cell receptor (beta chain). The antigen remains unidentified. The sample contains more than one DNA sequence encoding this CDR3. After removal of 1 base from V and 2 bases from J, the junction contained 8 bases not matched to a gene. Germline lookup yields CDR1 SQVTM and CDR2 ANQGSEA. The CDR3 extends over 15 amino acids. Reverse transcription of extracted RNA yielded cDNA, which provided the sequencing template. TCRdb keeps only in-frame clones here, not all; method: immunoSEQ multiplex PCR. The data contain 93,000 or so clones, just over 85% of them singletons. These data come from a study of CD8+ T cells in alopecia areata. Study details: Twice a day, 5 to 10 mg of oral tofacitinib was administered to treated patients. Study-wide results and caveats: Mice showed clearer TCR sharing than patients did, a gap that was possibly HLA-related.

Treatment of the sample: oral pan-JAK inhibitor, 5-10 mg twice daily. Sorting of PBMCs yielded the CD4+ and CD8+ T cells. The source was CD8+ T cells sorted from blood, collected around week 31, from a patient treated with tofacitinib. J is TRBJ2-7 and V is TRBV29-1; 7 nucleotides line up with TRBD1. The clonotype comes from a human donor with alopecia areata. The CDR3: CSVEAPDRLTYEQYF. In nucleotides, the CDR3 is TGCAGCGTTGAAGCCCCGGACAGGCTTACCTACGAGCAGTACTTC.